A single sample gave rise to the 29 T cell receptor beta chains below, sequenced in a study of shared clonotypes between healthy human individuals. Produced via immunoSEQ multiplex PCR; TCRdb's table is partial and in-frame only. The sample contains about 450,000 clones, 79% of which appear only once. The sequencing input was PBMCs. Receptors originate from a woman in her forties in good health. Some clones in this sample may be carry-over from other donors' samples.

V gene TRBV15 combines with J gene TRBJ2-3; 10 bases line up with TRBD2. V was pared by 1 base and J by 2 bases, with 12 bases of the junction left unmatched. Germline V gene sequence: CDR1 LNHNV, CDR2 YYDKDF (reference sequence). The CDR3 has 19 residues. DNA for the CDR3: TGTGCCACCAGCAGAGTCGGGGGGGCTAGCGGGAGAAACACAGATACGCAGTATTTT. Encoded protein: CATSRVGGASGRNTDTQYF.

This chain joins TRBV11-2 and TRBJ2-5; the match to TRBD2 covers 10 bases. The CDR3 has 15 amino acids. The junction had 8 bases not matched to a gene; V was cut back by 8 bases and J by 2 bases. The germline V gene encodes CDR1 SGHAT and CDR2 FQNNGV. As DNA, the CDR3 is TGTGCCAGCTCCGGGAGCGGGAGGGGGCAAGAGACCCAGTACTTC. Translated, it gives CASSGSGRGQETQYF.

The V and J genes are TRBV13 and TRBJ1-2; TRBD1 agrees at 8 bases. Germline V gives CDR1 PRHDT, CDR2 FYEKMQ (reference sequence). The CDR3 runs to 14 residues. With 5 bases clipped from V and 3 bases from J, the junction kept 5 bases outside the gene matches. In nucleotides, the CDR3 is TGTGCCAGCAGCAGAGGGACAGGCCACTATGGCTACACCTTC. Encoded protein: CASSRGTGHYGYTF.

As for this clone: Additional DNA sequences in this sample encode the identical CDR3. The genes are TRBV27 and TRBJ2-7; TRBD2 aligns across 7 bases. The CDR3 runs to 14 residues. The J segment lost 2 bases and the V segment lost 1 base, leaving 2 bases of the junction unmatched. CDR1 and CDR2 from the germline V gene are MNHEY and SMNVEV (reference sequence). The CDR3 DNA follows: TGTGCCAGCAGTTTATTGGCGGGAGCCTACGAGCAGTACTTC. This encodes CASSLLAGAYEQYF.

A few counts support this clone. The J gene is TRBJ1-5, the V gene TRBV28; D ambiguous. Trimming cost V 7 bases and J 0 bases, with 19 bases left between them. Looked up from germline, CDR1 is MDHEN and CDR2 is SYDVKM. The CDR3 spans 17 residues. In DNA form, the CDR3 reads TGTGCCAGCACCCCCCATAGCGGTGGGGATAGCAATCAGCCCCAGCATTTT. Protein: CASTPHSGGDSNQPQHF.

The rearrangement joins TRBV29-1 to TRBJ2-7, with 10 bases lining up with TRBD2. CDR3 length: 23 amino acids. Germline CDR1 is SQVTM and CDR2 is ANQGSEA. J gave up 3 bases and V 5 bases, and 34 bases lay outside the gene matches. CDR3 DNA: TGCAGCGTTCGCTCTCCCATCATTCTAGCGGGAGAGGTTGTTGGGCCGGCAGACTACGAGCAGTACTTC. It specifies CSVRSPIILAGEVVGPADYEQYF.

The chain employs TRBV7-6 and TRBJ2-3, with D tentatively TRBD1 (5 bases). Germline V CDR1 and CDR2: SGHVS, FNYEAQ. The CDR3 extends over 16 amino acids. Trimming took off 2 bases at V and 2 bases at J, with 14 bases between the two ends. The CDR3 sequence: CASSLSTGPNTDTQYF. The CDR3, as DNA: TGTGCCAGCAGCTTAAGTACAGGTCCTAACACAGATACGCAGTATTTT.

This clone was observed at least ten times. The genes are TRBV5-1 and TRBJ1-5; D is unresolved. The germline V gene has CDR1 SGHRS and CDR2 YFSETQ. The ends were cut back, 4 bases at V and 7 bases at J, with 15 bases in the middle. There are 14 residues in the CDR3. CDR3 in DNA: TGCGCCAGCAGCCCACCCCCGGGTGGGCAGCCCCAGCATTTT. It encodes CASSPPPGGQPQHF.

The genes are TRBV30 and TRBJ1-6, with 7 bases lining up with TRBD1. This CDR3 is 13 amino acids long. Germline trimming cut 5 bases from V and 6 bases from J; bases unmatched to any gene: 4. Germline CDR1 reads GTSNPN; CDR2 reads SVGIG (reference sequence). CDR3 sequence: CAWQDRANSPLHF. Written as DNA, the CDR3 is TGTGCCTGGCAAGACAGGGCTAATTCACCCCTCCACTTT.

In DNA, the CDR3 is TGCGCCAGCAGCGTAGAGACAGGGGGCTGGAACACTGAAGCTTTCTTT. This encodes CASSVETGGWNTEAFF. This chain connects TRBV5-1 to TRBJ1-1; 10 bases line up with TRBD1. Per the germline V gene, CDR1 is SGHRS and CDR2 is YFSETQ. Trimming removed 4 bases from V and 1 base from J; junction bases left unmatched: 7. The CDR3 loop spans 16 amino acids.

This clone has at least ten counts. The CDR3 coding sequence is TGCAGCGAGAGCCGGGACAGGGCCGCCTACGAGCAGTACTTC. Translation gives CSESRDRAAYEQYF. This rearrangement joins TRBV29-1 to TRBJ2-7, with 9 bases lining up with TRBD1. J gave up 2 bases and V 7 bases, and 9 bases lay outside the gene matches. CDR1 and CDR2 from the germline V gene are SQVTM and ANQGSEA. The CDR3 covers 14 residues.

This clone was picked up a small number of times. The chain is built from TRBV6-1 and TRBJ2-5; 7 bases map to TRBD2. V trimming: 2 bases; J trimming: 5 bases; junction bases outside the gene matches: 8. The CDR3 length is 15 residues. From germline, CDR1 is MNHNS and CDR2 SASEGT. The CDR3 loop is CASSERGLEWETQYF. For the CDR3, the DNA is TGTGCCAGCAGTGAAAGAGGACTAGAGTGGGAGACCCAGTACTTC.

This clone is a singleton in its sample. The V call is TRBV19, the J call TRBJ1-5, with D possibly TRBD1 on 5 matching bases. Germline assignment: CDR1 LNHDA and CDR2 SQIVND (reference sequence). The CDR3 contains 14 residues. The V end was cut by 5 bases, the J end by 11 bases, with 19 bases between. The CDR3 DNA reads as TGTGCCAGTAGTTCAACAGGCGGTTCGCGGTCCCAGCATTTT. This gives the protein CASSSTGGSRSQHF.

The chain recombines TRBV19 with TRBJ2-2, with 9 bases lining up with TRBD2. The CDR3 loop spans 15 amino acids. The junction had 3 bases not matched to a gene; V was cut back by 3 bases and J by 4 bases. Germline V gene lookup returns CDR1 LNHDA and CDR2 SQIVND (reference sequence). In DNA, the CDR3 is TGTGCCAGTAGTATCCCGGGACTAGCCACCGGGGAGCTGTTTTTT. This codes for CASSIPGLATGELFF.

J is TRBJ2-1 and V is TRBV5-1; TRBD1 agrees at 7 bases. The V gene end was trimmed by 0 bases and the J gene end by 5 bases; junction bases not matched to a gene: 2. The CDR3 is made up of 14 amino acids. In germline, CDR1 is SGHRS, CDR2 YFSETQ. CDR3 sequence (DNA): TGCGCCAGCAGCTTGGGGGACAGTAACAATGAGCAGTTCTTC. The encoded protein is CASSLGDSNNEQFF.

This chain links TRBV18 with TRBJ2-2; the D is unclear. V lost 6 bases and J 5 bases, leaving 10 bases between the germline ends. This CDR3 is built from 13 residues. Germline V gene data show CDR1 as KGHSH and CDR2 as LQKENI. CDR3 sequence (DNA): TGTGCCAGCTCCCCGCTTACGACCGGGGAGCTGTTTTTT. As protein: CASSPLTTGELFF.

The chain links TRBV27 to TRBJ1-1, with a possible D match to TRBD1 (6 bases). The CDR3 contains 14 residues. Germline V gene sequence: CDR1 MNHEY, CDR2 SMNVEV (reference sequence). V gave up 6 bases and J gave up 4 bases, with 15 bases separating them. The CDR3: CASRISAGATEAFF. The CDR3 nucleotides are TGTGCCAGCAGGATCTCGGCAGGGGCCACTGAAGCTTTCTTT.

The chain links TRBV4-2 to TRBJ2-2, with 10 bases aligning to TRBD2. The CDR3 loop spans 18 amino acids. Looked up from germline, CDR1 is LGHNA and CDR2 is YNFKEQ. J gave up 2 bases and V 1 base, and 7 bases lay outside the gene matches. The CDR3 sequence: CASSQVTIAGGNTGELFF. In nucleotides, the CDR3 is TGTGCCAGCAGCCAAGTGACAATAGCGGGGGGAAACACCGGGGAGCTGTTTTTT.

This chain uses TRBV10-3 with TRBJ1-2; D is undetermined. The CDR3 loop spans 15 amino acids. V dropped 0 bases and J dropped 4 bases, with 12 bases sitting between them. The germline V gene encodes CDR1 ENHRY and CDR2 SYGVKD. This chain's CDR3 is CAISESTPETYGYTF. In nucleotides, the CDR3 is TGTGCCATCAGTGAGTCGACTCCAGAAACCTATGGCTACACCTTC.

This chain uses TRBV28 with TRBJ1-3; D ambiguous. Trimming shortened V by 7 bases and J by 0 bases, and 10 bases separated the two germline ends. The CDR3 has 14 residues. From germline, CDR1 is MDHEN and CDR2 SYDVKM. The CDR3 sequence: CASIEGRSGNTIYF. The CDR3 DNA sequence: TGTGCCAGCATTGAGGGTCGCTCTGGAAACACCATATATTTT.

This sequence joins TRBV7-3 and TRBJ2-1, with D tentatively TRBD2 (6 bases). Germline assignment: CDR1 SGHTA and CDR2 FQGTGA. The length of the CDR3 is 16 residues. V gave up 5 bases and J gave up 2 bases, with 16 bases separating them. The CDR3 DNA is TGTGCCAGCAGCCGACGAGGGACTGCCACCTACAATGAGCAGTTCTTC. The encoded protein is CASSRRGTATYNEQFF.

This chain joins TRBV9 and TRBJ2-3; TRBD1 aligns across 8 bases. Germline CDR1 and CDR2: SGDLS and YYNGEE. The CDR3 is 15 amino acids. Unmatched junction bases numbered 9, after V lost 4 bases and J lost 5 bases. This CDR3 reads CASSSSAGGIDTQYF. In DNA form, the CDR3 reads TGTGCCAGCAGCTCCTCAGCAGGGGGCATAGATACGCAGTATTTT.

V gene TRBV19 combines with J gene TRBJ2-7, with D possibly matching TRBD1 (6 bases). V was shortened by 9 bases and J by 3 bases, with 24 bases between the two germline ends. The CDR3 consists of 16 residues. CDR1 is LNHDA, CDR2 SQIVND, per germline (reference sequence). CDR3 nucleotides: TGTGCCAGCAATCGGGACACAAGTTCCCCCTTCTACGAGCAGTACTTC. This encodes CASNRDTSSPFYEQYF.

This clone was detected once. The chain is built from TRBV6-1 and TRBJ2-1, with TRBD1 identical over 10 bases. The junction had 6 bases not matched to a gene; V was cut back by 4 bases and J by 9 bases. The CDR3 loop spans 14 amino acids. Germline CDR1 is MNHNS and CDR2 is SASEGT. CDR3 DNA: TGTGCCAGCAGTGCGGACAGGGGGGTAGGTGAGCAGTTCTTC. This gives the protein CASSADRGVGEQFF.

The gene calls are TRBV30 and TRBJ2-4; 8 bases agree with TRBD2. The V gene's germline CDR1 is GTSNPN and CDR2 SVGIG (reference sequence). V gave up 0 bases and J gave up 0 bases; unmatched junction bases: 10. This CDR3 is built from 18 residues. The chain's CDR3 is CAWSVRAGGQLAKNIQYF. CDR3 sequence (DNA): TGTGCCTGGAGTGTACGCGCGGGAGGACAGCTAGCCAAAAACATTCAGTACTTC. Full variable domain (outside the CDR3, taken from reference TRBV30 and TRBJ2-4): SQTIHQWPATLVQPVGSPLSLECTVEGTSNPNLYWYRQAAGRGLQLLFYSVGIGQISSEVPQNLSASRPQDRQFILSSKKLLLSDSGFYLCAWSVRAGGQLAKNIQYFGAGTRLSVL.

There are a few counts of this clone. The chain combines TRBV13 with TRBJ2-7, with D tentatively TRBD1 (6 bases). V was trimmed by 5 bases and J by 2 bases, leaving 16 bases between them. CDR3 length equals 15 residues. CDR1 is PRHDT, CDR2 FYEKMQ, per germline (reference sequence). CDR3 sequence reads: CASSPYQGYTYEQYF. The CDR3 DNA sequence: TGTGCCAGCAGCCCGTACCAGGGGTATACCTACGAGCAGTACTTC. Looking up the rest from reference TRBV13 and TRBJ2-7 gives the full variable domain: AAGVIQSPRHLIKEKRETATLKCYPIPRHDTVYWYQQGPGQDPQFLISFYEKMQSDKGSIPDRFSAQQFSDYHSELNMSSLELGDSALYFCASSPYQGYTYEQYFGPGTRLTVT.

This sequence joins TRBV18 and TRBJ1-2, with TRBD1 matching 7 bases. CDR3 length: 15 residues. Germline-derived CDR1 and CDR2 are KGHSH and LQKENI. V was pared by 3 bases and J by 1 base, with 5 bases of the junction left unmatched. The CDR3 is CASSPVDRNNYGYTF. The CDR3 DNA follows: TGTGCCAGCTCACCCGTGGACAGGAATAACTATGGCTACACCTTC.

The genes are TRBV7-2 and TRBJ1-2, with D possibly being TRBD1 (5 bases). The V gene lost 0 bases and the J gene lost 7 bases, with 12 bases spanning the gap. The CDR3 is made up of 14 amino acids. Germline CDR1 reads SGHTA; CDR2 reads FQGNSA. The chain's CDR3 is CASSLAYPQGGYTF. DNA for the CDR3: TGTGCCAGCAGCTTAGCCTATCCCCAGGGTGGCTACACCTTC.

The genes are TRBV6-1 and TRBJ2-7, with D tentatively TRBD1 or TRBD2 (6 bases each). The CDR3 loop spans 15 amino acids. Per the germline V gene, CDR1 is MNHNS and CDR2 is SASEGT. V lost 6 bases and J lost 2, with 17 bases in between. CDR3 sequence (DNA): TGTGCCAGCAGCGCTTTTGGCCGGGGGCCCTACGAGCAGTACTTC. Residues: CASSAFGRGPYEQYF.